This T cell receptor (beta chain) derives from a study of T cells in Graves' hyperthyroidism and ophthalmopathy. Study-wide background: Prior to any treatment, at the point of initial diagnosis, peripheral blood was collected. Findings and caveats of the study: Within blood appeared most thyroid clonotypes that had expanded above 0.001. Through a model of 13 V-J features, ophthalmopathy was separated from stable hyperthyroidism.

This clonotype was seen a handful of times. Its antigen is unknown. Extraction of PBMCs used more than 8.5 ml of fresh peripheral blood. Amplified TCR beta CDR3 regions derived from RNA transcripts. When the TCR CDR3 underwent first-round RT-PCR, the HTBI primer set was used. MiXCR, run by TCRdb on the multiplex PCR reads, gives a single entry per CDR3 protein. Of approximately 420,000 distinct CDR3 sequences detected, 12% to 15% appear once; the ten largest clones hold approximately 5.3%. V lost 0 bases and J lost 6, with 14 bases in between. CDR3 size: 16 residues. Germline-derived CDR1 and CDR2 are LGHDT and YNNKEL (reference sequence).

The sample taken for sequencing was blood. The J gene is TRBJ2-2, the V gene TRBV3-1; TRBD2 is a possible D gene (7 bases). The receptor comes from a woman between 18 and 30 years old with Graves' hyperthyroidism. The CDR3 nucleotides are TGTGCCAGCAGCCAAGATGACCCCGGGGGGCCCGGGGAGCTGTTTTTT. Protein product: CASSQDDPGGPGELFF. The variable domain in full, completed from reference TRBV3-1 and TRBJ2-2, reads DTAVSQTPKYLVTQMGNDKSIKCEQNLGHDTMYWYKQDSKKFLKIMFSYNNKELIINETVPNRFSPKSPDKAHLNLHINSLELGDSAVYFCASSQDDPGGPGELFFGEGSRLTVL.